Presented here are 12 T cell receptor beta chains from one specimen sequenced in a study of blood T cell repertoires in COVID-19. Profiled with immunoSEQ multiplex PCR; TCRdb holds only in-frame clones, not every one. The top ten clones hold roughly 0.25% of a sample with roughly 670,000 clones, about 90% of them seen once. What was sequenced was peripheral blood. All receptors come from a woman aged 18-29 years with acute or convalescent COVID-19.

The CDR3 nucleotides are TGCGCCAGCAGCCAAGATTTAGAGACTAGCGGTTACAATGAGCAGTTCTTC. This codes for CASSQDLETSGYNEQFF. The V gene is TRBV4-1, the J gene TRBJ2-1, with TRBD2 matching over 9 bases. This CDR3 region has 17 residues. Germline V lookup: CDR1 MGHRA, CDR2 YSYEKL. V lost 0 bases, J lost 4 bases, and 7 bases stayed unmatched.

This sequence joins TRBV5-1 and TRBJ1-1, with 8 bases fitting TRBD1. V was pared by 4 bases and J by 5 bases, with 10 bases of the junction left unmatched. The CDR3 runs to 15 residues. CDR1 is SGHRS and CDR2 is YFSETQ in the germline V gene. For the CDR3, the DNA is TGCGCCAGCAGCCCTGCGACAGGGGCTTCGACTGAAGCTTTCTTT. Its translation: CASSPATGASTEAFF.

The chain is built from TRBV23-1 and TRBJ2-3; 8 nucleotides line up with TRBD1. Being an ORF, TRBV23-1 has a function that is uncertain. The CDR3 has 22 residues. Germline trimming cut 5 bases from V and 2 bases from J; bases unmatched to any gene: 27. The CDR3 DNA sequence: TGCGCCAGCAGTATAGGGAGACAGGGGAAAGCGGCCTCCAATCGAAACACAGATACGCAGTATTTT. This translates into CASSIGRQGKAASNRNTDTQYF.

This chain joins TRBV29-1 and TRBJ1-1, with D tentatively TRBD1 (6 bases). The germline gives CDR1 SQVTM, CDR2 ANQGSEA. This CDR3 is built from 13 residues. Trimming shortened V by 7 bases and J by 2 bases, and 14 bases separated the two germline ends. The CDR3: CSAEGGANTEAFF. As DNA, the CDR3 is TGCAGCGCCGAGGGGGGGGCTAACACTGAAGCTTTCTTT.

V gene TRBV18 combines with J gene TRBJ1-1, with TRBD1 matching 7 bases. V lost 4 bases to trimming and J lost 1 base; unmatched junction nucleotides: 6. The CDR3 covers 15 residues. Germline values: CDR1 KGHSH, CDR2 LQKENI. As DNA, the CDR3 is TGTGCCAGCTCACTCCGGACAGGTCCGAACACTGAAGCTTTCTTT. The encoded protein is CASSLRTGPNTEAFF.

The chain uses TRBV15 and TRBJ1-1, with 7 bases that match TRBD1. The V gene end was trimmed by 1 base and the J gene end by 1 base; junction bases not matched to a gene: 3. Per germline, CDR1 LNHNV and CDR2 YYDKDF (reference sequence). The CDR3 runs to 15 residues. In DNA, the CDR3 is TGTGCCACCAGCAGAGGGCGACAGGGGAACACTGAAGCTTTCTTT. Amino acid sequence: CATSRGRQGNTEAFF.

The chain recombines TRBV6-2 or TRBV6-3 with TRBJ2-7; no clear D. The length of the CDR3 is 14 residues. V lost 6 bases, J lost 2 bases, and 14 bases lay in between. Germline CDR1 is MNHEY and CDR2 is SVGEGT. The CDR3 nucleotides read TGTGCCAGCAGCCATCCACCCGGTACCTACGAGCAGTACTTC. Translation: CASSHPPGTYEQYF.

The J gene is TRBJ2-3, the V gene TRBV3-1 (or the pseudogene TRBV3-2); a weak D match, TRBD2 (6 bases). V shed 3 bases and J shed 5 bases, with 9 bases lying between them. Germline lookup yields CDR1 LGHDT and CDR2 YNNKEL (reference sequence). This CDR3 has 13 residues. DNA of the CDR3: TGTGCCAGCAGCCACCGGGGGTTAGATACGCAGTATTTT. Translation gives CASSHRGLDTQYF.

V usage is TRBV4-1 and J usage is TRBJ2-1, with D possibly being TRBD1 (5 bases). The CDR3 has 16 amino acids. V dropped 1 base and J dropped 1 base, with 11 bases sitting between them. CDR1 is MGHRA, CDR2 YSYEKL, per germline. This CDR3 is CASSQGQLVSYNEQFF. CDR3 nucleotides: TGCGCCAGCAGCCAAGGACAGCTTGTTTCCTACAATGAGCAGTTCTTC.

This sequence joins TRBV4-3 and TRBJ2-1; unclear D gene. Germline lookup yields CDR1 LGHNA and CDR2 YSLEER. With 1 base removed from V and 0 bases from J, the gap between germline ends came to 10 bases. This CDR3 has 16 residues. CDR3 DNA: TGCGCCAGCAGCCAAGCCGCCATGAGCTCCTACAATGAGCAGTTCTTC. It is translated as CASSQAAMSSYNEQFF.

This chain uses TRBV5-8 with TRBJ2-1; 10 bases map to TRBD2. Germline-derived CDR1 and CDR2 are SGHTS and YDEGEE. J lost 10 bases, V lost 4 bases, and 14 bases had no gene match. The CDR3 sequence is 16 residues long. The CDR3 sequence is CASSIYSGGQWSEQFF. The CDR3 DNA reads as TGTGCCAGCAGCATTTATAGCGGGGGGCAATGGTCAGAGCAGTTCTTC.

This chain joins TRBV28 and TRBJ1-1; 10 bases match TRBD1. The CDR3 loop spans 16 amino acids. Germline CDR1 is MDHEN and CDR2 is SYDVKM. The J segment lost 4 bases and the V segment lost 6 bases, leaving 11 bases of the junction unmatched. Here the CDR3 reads CASRPTGGWSGTEAFF. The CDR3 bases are TGTGCCAGCAGACCGACAGGGGGCTGGAGTGGCACTGAAGCTTTCTTT.